The rows below give T cell receptor beta chains drawn from one sample of a study of shared clonotypes between healthy human individuals. TCRdb's copy holds only in-frame clones and misses some; the assay was immunoSEQ multiplex PCR. The repertoire holds about 450,000 clones, with about 80% as singletons. The sample consisted of PBMCs. These receptor sequences come from a middle-aged woman in good health. Some clones in this sample may be carry-over from other donors' samples. The conserved cysteine and the conserved F or W are not part of the CDR3 here. Fields, in order: J gene, V gene, clone size, CDR3 protein. Size is omitted from some rows. Given values are once, few, many or a class for expanded clones.

j_gene: TRBJ1-2; v_gene: TRBV28; abundance: -; CDR3aa: ASSLSTPDNYGYT
j_gene: TRBJ2-4; v_gene: TRBV5-1; abundance: -; CDR3aa: ASSLGTDAKNIQY
j_gene: TRBJ2-3; v_gene: TRBV5-4; abundance: -; CDR3aa: ASSLWDRGADTQY
j_gene: TRBJ2-3; v_gene: TRBV7-9; abundance: -; CDR3aa: ASSLSWDTQY
j_gene: TRBJ2-7; v_gene: TRBV2; abundance: -; CDR3aa: ASSERGAREQY
j_gene: TRBJ2-3; v_gene: TRBV25-1; abundance: -; CDR3aa: ASSESGQGSDTQY
j_gene: TRBJ2-1; v_gene: TRBV27; abundance: -; CDR3aa: ASSSQSSYNEQF
j_gene: TRBJ2-7; v_gene: TRBV29-1; abundance: once; CDR3aa: SVEYSGQGSYEQY
j_gene: TRBJ2-7; v_gene: TRBV5-4; abundance: -; CDR3aa: ASSLGGGGYEQY
j_gene: TRBJ2-2; v_gene: TRBV5-1; abundance: -; CDR3aa: ASSPRGSGKANTGELF
j_gene: TRBJ2-1; v_gene: TRBV19; abundance: -; CDR3aa: ASSPLLPSSYNEQF
j_gene: TRBJ1-2; v_gene: TRBV6-1; abundance: -; CDR3aa: ASLRGYYGYT
j_gene: TRBJ1-1; v_gene: TRBV18; abundance: -; CDR3aa: ASSPDGTVNTEAF
j_gene: TRBJ1-5; v_gene: TRBV2; abundance: few; CDR3aa: ASSGEGNQPQH
j_gene: TRBJ2-5; v_gene: TRBV30; abundance: once; CDR3aa: AFLTAGRRWTQY